Listed below are T cell receptor beta chains from one sample, sequenced in a study of blood T cell repertoires in COVID-19. The table came from immunoSEQ multiplex PCR; TCRdb's copy has only in-frame clones and leaves some out. The sample lists 60,000 or so clones; approximately 90% were seen once. Sequenced sample: peripheral blood. These receptors all come from a man aged 60-69 years with acute or convalescent COVID-19. The CDR3 runs from the conserved cysteine through the conserved F or W. Each record gives: clone size, D gene, J gene, V gene, CDR3 protein, CDR3 DNA. D genes are given only for firm matches. Where a row states a size, it is once, few, many or the class of an expanded clone; other rows omit it.

once NA TRBJ1-5 TRBV19 CATERERHQPQHF TGTGCCACCGAGAGGGAGCGGCATCAGCCCCAGCATTTT
NA NA TRBJ2-1 TRBV5-1 CASSLDTGQYNEQFF TGCGCCAGCAGCTTGGACACAGGACAGTACAATGAGCAGTTCTTC
NA TRBD1 TRBJ2-2 TRBV5-1 CASGPGTGSTGELFF TGCGCCAGCGGTCCCGGGACAGGGAGTACCGGGGAGCTGTTTTTT
NA NA TRBJ1-2 TRBV9 CASSPGGGYGYTF TGTGCCAGCAGCCCTGGGGGGGGCTATGGCTACACCTTC
NA TRBD1 TRBJ2-1 TRBV2 CASSGETGANEQFF TGTGCCAGCAGTGGGGAGACAGGGGCTAATGAGCAGTTCTTC
NA TRBD1 TRBJ2-7 TRBV25-1 CATGTAYEQYF TGTGCCACCGGGACAGCCTACGAGCAGTACTTC
NA NA TRBJ1-4 TRBV11-2 CASSPPYATNEKLFF TGTGCCAGCAGTCCGCCCTATGCAACTAATGAAAAACTGTTTTTT
NA NA TRBJ1-2 TRBV3-1/TRBV3-2 CASSQDGGANPYGYTF TGTGCCAGCAGCCAAGATGGAGGGGCTAACCCCTATGGCTACACCTTC
few TRBD1 TRBJ2-5 TRBV27 CASSRGTGGETQYF TGTGCCAGCAGTAGGGGGACAGGGGGGGAGACCCAGTACTTC
NA NA TRBJ2-1 TRBV19 CASTPFPRGSSYNEQFF TGTGCCAGTACACCCTTCCCCAGGGGCAGCTCCTACAATGAGCAGTTCTTC
NA TRBD1 TRBJ2-7 TRBV19 CASSIQGAGYEQYF TGTGCCAGTAGTATCCAGGGGGCGGGCTACGAGCAGTACTTC
NA TRBD2 TRBJ2-1 TRBV5-1 CASSLGTSGPSYNEQFF TGCGCCAGCAGCTTGGGGACTAGCGGTCCCTCCTACAATGAGCAGTTCTTC
NA NA TRBJ2-4 TRBV4-1 CASSLGGLSAKNIQYF TGCGCCAGCAGCCTCGGGGGTTTGTCGGCCAAAAACATTCAGTACTTC
NA NA TRBJ2-5 TRBV5-1 CASSYREETQYF TGCGCCAGCAGTTACAGAGAAGAGACCCAGTACTTC
NA NA TRBJ2-1 TRBV14 CASSPRLLSPLYNEQFF TGTGCCAGCAGCCCTCGACTGCTATCCCCCCTTTACAATGAGCAGTTCTTC
NA NA TRBJ2-7 TRBV3-1/TRBV3-2 CASSSIGTPYEQYF TGTGCCAGCAGCTCAATTGGGACACCCTACGAGCAGTACTTC
NA NA TRBJ2-2 TRBV5-5 CASSPGLFTGELFF TGTGCCAGCAGCCCGGGACTCTTCACCGGGGAGCTGTTTTTT